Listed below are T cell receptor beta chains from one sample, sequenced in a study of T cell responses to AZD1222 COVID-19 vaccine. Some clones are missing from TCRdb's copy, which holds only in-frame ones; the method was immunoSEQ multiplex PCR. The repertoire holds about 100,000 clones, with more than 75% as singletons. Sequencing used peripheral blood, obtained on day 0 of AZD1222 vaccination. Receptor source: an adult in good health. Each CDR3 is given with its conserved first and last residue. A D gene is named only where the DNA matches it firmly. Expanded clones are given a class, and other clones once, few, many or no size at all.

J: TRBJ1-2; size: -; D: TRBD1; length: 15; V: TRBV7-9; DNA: TGTGCCAGCAGCTTAGAGCGGTCAGGGGGCTATGGCTACACCTTC; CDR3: CASSLERSGGYGYTF
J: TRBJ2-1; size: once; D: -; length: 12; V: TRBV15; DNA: TGTGCCACCAGCAGACGGGTTGATGAGCAGTTCTTC; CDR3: CATSRRVDEQFF
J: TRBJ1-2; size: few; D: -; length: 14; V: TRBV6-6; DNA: TGTGCCAGCAGTACTGAGGACCGCTACTATGGCTACACCTTC; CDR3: CASSTEDRYYGYTF
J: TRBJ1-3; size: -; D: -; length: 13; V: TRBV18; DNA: TGTGCCAGCTCACCACCGACTGGAAACACCATATATTTT; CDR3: CASSPPTGNTIYF
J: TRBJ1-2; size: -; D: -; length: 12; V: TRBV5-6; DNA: TGTGCCAGCTCGAGAGGGAACTATGGCTACACCTTC; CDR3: CASSRGNYGYTF
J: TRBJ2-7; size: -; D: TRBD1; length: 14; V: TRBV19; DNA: TGTGCCAGTAGTACCCCGGACAGGGGCTACGAGCAGTACTTC; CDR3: CASSTPDRGYEQYF
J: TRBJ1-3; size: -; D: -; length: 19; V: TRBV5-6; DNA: TGTGCCAGCAGCTTGGCGCCGCTTTCTATACAGGGTAGGAGGGACACCATATATTTT; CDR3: CASSLAPLSIQGRRDTIYF
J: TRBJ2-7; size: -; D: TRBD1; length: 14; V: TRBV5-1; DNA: TGCGCCAGCAGTTCCGGGACAGGGCCCTACGAGCAGTACTTC; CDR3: CASSSGTGPYEQYF
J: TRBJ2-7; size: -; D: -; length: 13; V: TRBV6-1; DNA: TGTGCCAGCAGTGAGGGCAAGAGCCCCGCATCCAACTTC; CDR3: CASSEGKSPASNF
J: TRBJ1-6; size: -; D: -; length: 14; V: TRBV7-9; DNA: TGTGCCAGCAGCTTGGTGACAGATAATTCACCCCTCCACTTT; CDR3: CASSLVTDNSPLHF